This section outlines one TCR beta chain sequence together with its context. This record comes from a study of blood T cells in healthy people across ages. Together with a sample-barcoded 5' primer, a J-beta primer mix was included in a second PCR lasting roughly 7 to 11 cycles. Unique molecular identifiers of 12 random nucleotides labeled each cDNA. One entry per CDR3 protein, called by TCRdb with MiXCR from the 5' RACE reads. This repertoire shows roughly 800,000 distinct CDR3 sequences, roughly 24% found once; its top ten account for over 2.5%. Russia was home to the donors, healthy Caucasian individuals aged about 6 to 90. There were at least 5.5 micrograms of total RNA extracted from every sample. The V and J ends lost 9 bases and 10 bases respectively, with 16 bases between them. The CDR3 spans 12 residues. Germline V gene data show CDR1 as SNHLY and CDR2 as FYNNEI. This same sample was also part of a study on T cells of mothers and their children.

The sequence was collected from a boy younger than 18 in good health. The sequenced sample consisted of blood. V gene TRBV2 combines with J gene TRBJ1-5; D unresolved. In DNA, the CDR3 is TGTGCCAGTCTGACTGGCGCGGGCCCCCAGCATTTT. Its protein product is CASLTGAGPQHF.